This section outlines one T cell receptor beta chain sequence together with its context. Its antigen is not known. Researchers partitioned CD4+ cells into CD45RA+ naive and CD45RA-negative memory subsets. How the authors handled the data: Filtering differed since immunoSEQ provided only junctions, with no quality scores. Assay: immunoSEQ multiplex PCR; the TCRdb copy retains only in-frame clones and omits some. Clone size and the V and J calls come from that table; the DNA yielded D and trimming. The table records some 630,000 clones, about 78% of them present only once. This entry is derived from a study of shared clonotypes between healthy human individuals. Study-wide results and limits: Approximately 4.6% of naive CD4 clonotypes were shared across several donors.

Trimming pared 3 bases from V and 1 base from J, leaving 9 bases between. CDR1 LNHDA and CDR2 SQIVND come from the germline V gene (reference sequence). The CDR3 consists of 15 residues. Sample: memory CD4+ T cells sorted from blood. Subset described: CD45RA-negative fraction. The source is a woman aged 25-40 years in good health. This chain links TRBV19 with TRBJ2-2; D is unclear. CDR3 loop: CASSMDQVNTGELFF. CDR3 nucleotides: TGTGCCAGTAGTATGGATCAGGTGAACACCGGGGAGCTGTTTTTT.